This passage covers 16 T cell receptor beta chains from one sample sequenced in a study of blood T cell repertoires in COVID-19. Libraries were prepared by immunoSEQ multiplex PCR; TCRdb keeps only in-frame clonotypes and omits some of them. The data contain approximately 52,000 clones, less than 90% of them singletons. Sequenced sample: peripheral blood. Receptors originate from a man between 60 and 75 years old with acute or convalescent COVID-19.

The chain couples TRBV15 to TRBJ1-2; 9 bases align to TRBD1. This CDR3 contains 15 residues. Germline assignment: CDR1 LNHNV and CDR2 YYDKDF (reference sequence). With 2 bases clipped from V and 5 bases from J, the junction kept 6 bases outside the gene matches. DNA for the CDR3: TGTGCCACCAGCAGACCGGGACAGGGAAAGTATGGCTACACCTTC. Translating it yields CATSRPGQGKYGYTF.

The chain uses TRBV7-9 and TRBJ2-3, with D possibly being TRBD2 (6 bases). With 7 bases removed from V and 6 bases from J, the gap between germline ends came to 20 bases. Germline loops: CDR1 SEHNR, CDR2 FQNEAQ (reference sequence). This CDR3 has 15 residues. The CDR3 here is CASNRDSLLGDTQYF. In nucleotides, the CDR3 is TGTGCCAGCAACCGGGACTCCCTACTGGGGGATACGCAGTATTTT.

J is TRBJ2-7 and V is TRBV27, with 13 bases fitting TRBD2. The CDR3 runs to 14 residues. Germline CDR1 reads MNHEY; CDR2 reads SMNVEV (reference sequence). The ends lost 5 bases at V and 6 bases at J; junction bases unmatched: 4. CDR3 residues: CASSLGTSGAEQYF. The CDR3 DNA reads as TGTGCCAGCAGTCTCGGGACTAGCGGGGCCGAGCAGTACTTC.

This clone has a handful of counts. V gene TRBV11-2 combines with J gene TRBJ1-2; 7 nucleotides match TRBD1. V lost 5 bases, J lost 8 bases, and 5 bases stayed unmatched. Germline CDR1 reads SGHAT; CDR2 reads FQNNGV. CDR3 length: 12 residues. The CDR3 DNA sequence: TGTGCCAGCAGCCAGCCAGGGGGAGGCTACACCTTC. The encoded protein is CASSQPGGGYTF.

The chain uses TRBV6-5 and TRBJ2-7; 10 nucleotides line up with TRBD1. Per the germline V gene, CDR1 is MNHEY and CDR2 is SVGAGI. The CDR3 contains 15 residues. The junction had 6 bases not matched to a gene; V was cut back by 6 bases and J by 1 base. This chain's CDR3 is CASSRRDRGSYEQYF. The CDR3 DNA is TGTGCCAGCAGCAGGCGGGACAGGGGTTCCTACGAGCAGTACTTC.

The chain combines TRBV24-1 with TRBJ2-1, with 9 bases that match TRBD1. After removal of 5 bases from V and 1 base from J, the junction contained 2 bases not matched to a gene. Looked up from germline, CDR1 is KGHDR and CDR2 is SFDVKD. This CDR3 comprises 15 residues. For the CDR3, the DNA is TGTGCCACCAGTGGAGGACAGGGGTCCTACAATGAGCAGTTCTTC. Its translation: CATSGGQGSYNEQFF.

The rearrangement joins TRBV27 to TRBJ2-7; TRBD1 might be the D (5 bases). V dropped 5 bases and J dropped 0 bases, with 20 bases sitting between them. CDR3 length equals 17 residues. CDR1 and CDR2 from the germline V gene are MNHEY and SMNVEV (reference sequence). CDR3 bases: TGTGCCAGCAGTCTAAAACCTACAGGTTCCAGCTCCTACGAGCAGTACTTC. It yields the protein CASSLKPTGSSSYEQYF.

The chain links TRBV6-1 to TRBJ2-3; TRBD2 matches 10 bases. Trimming removed 2 bases from V and 0 bases from J; junction bases left unmatched: 11. CDR3 length: 19 residues. The germline gives CDR1 MNHNS, CDR2 SASEGT. CDR3 bases: TGTGCCAGCAGTGAAACCTTGTTGGCTAGCGGGGGAAGCACAGATACGCAGTATTTT. Protein product: CASSETLLASGGSTDTQYF.

This chain connects TRBV10-1 to TRBJ1-5; D is unresolved. Germline V lookup: CDR1 WNHNN, CDR2 SYGVQD (reference sequence). The CDR3 is made up of 10 amino acids. V was clipped by 8 bases and J by 4 bases, with 3 bases between them. The CDR3 is CASLNQPQHF. CDR3 bases: TGCGCCAGCCTAAATCAGCCCCAGCATTTT.

This sequence joins TRBV15 and TRBJ2-5; the match to TRBD1 covers 8 bases. CDR3 length: 13 residues. The V and J ends lost 5 bases and 5 bases, in that order; junction bases with no gene match: 4. From germline, CDR1 is LNHNV and CDR2 YYDKDF (reference sequence). CDR3 sequence (DNA): TGTGCCACCAGCGGGAACAGGGGGGAGACCCAGTACTTC. It encodes CATSGNRGETQYF.

In DNA form, the CDR3 reads TGTGCCAGCAGCCCGGGACTTCAAGAGACCCAGTACTTC. Protein product: CASSPGLQETQYF. The V gene is TRBV9, the J gene TRBJ2-5; possible D gene TRBD2, 6 bases. In germline, CDR1 is SGDLS, CDR2 YYNGEE. The CDR3 is 13 residues long. V was clipped by 4 bases and J by 2 bases, with 9 bases between them.

In this sample, this clone turned up once. The V and J genes are TRBV7-2 and TRBJ2-7; 7 bases fit TRBD2. Germline lookup yields CDR1 SGHTA and CDR2 FQGNSA. The trim removed 0 bases at V and 6 bases at J, leaving 8 bases unmatched. The CDR3 runs 15 residues. This CDR3 reads CASSLAGGTLREQYF. CDR3 coding DNA: TGTGCCAGCAGCTTAGCGGGGGGGACCTTACGCGAGCAGTACTTC. Full variable domain (remainder filled in from reference TRBV7-2 and TRBJ2-7): GAGVSQSPSNKVTEKGKDVELRCDPISGHTALYWYRQSLGQGLEFLIYFQGNSAPDKSGLPSDRFSAERTGGSVSTLTIQRTQQEDSAVYLCASSLAGGTLREQYFGPGTRLTVT.

V and J are TRBV7-9 and TRBJ1-1; 8 nucleotides line up with TRBD1. The CDR3 runs 14 residues. With V trimmed by 2 bases and J by 5 bases, 4 bases remained unmatched. Per germline, CDR1 SEHNR and CDR2 FQNEAQ (reference sequence). In DNA, the CDR3 is TGTGCCAGCAGCTTACAGGGGGCAGGAACTGAAGCTTTCTTT. This gives the protein CASSLQGAGTEAFF.

The rearrangement joins TRBV18 to TRBJ1-1, with TRBD1 matching 9 bases. V was pared by 0 bases and J by 4 bases, with 6 bases of the junction left unmatched. The CDR3 extends over 16 amino acids. The V gene's germline CDR1 is KGHSH and CDR2 LQKENI. The CDR3 coding sequence is TGTGCCAGCTCACCACCAAGGACAGGGGTTTTCACTGAAGCTTTCTTT. This encodes CASSPPRTGVFTEAFF.

The chain combines TRBV24-1 with TRBJ2-2; D might be TRBD2 (6 bases). With 0 bases removed from V and 2 bases from J, the gap between germline ends came to 9 bases. This CDR3 spans 16 amino acids. Germline CDR1 and CDR2: KGHDR and SFDVKD. CDR3 nucleotides: TGTGCCACCAGTGATTTGACCGGACTAAACACCGGGGAGCTGTTTTTT. It is translated as CATSDLTGLNTGELFF.

The chain has TRBV18 and TRBJ1-5, with TRBD1 matching over 9 bases. There are 15 residues in the CDR3. In germline, CDR1 is KGHSH, CDR2 LQKENI. J gave up 1 base and V 6 bases, and 4 bases lay outside the gene matches. CDR3 in amino acids: CASSRDRASNQPQHF. CDR3 coding DNA: TGTGCCAGCTCTCGGGACAGGGCAAGCAATCAGCCCCAGCATTTT. Together with reference TRBV18 and TRBJ1-5, the CDR3 gives the full variable domain: NAGVMQNPRHLVRRRGQEARLRCSPMKGHSHVYWYRQLPEEGLKFMVYLQKENIIDESGMPKERFSAEFPKEGPSILRIQQVVRGDSAAYFCASSRDRASNQPQHFGDGTRLSIL.